This record covers a single TCR beta chain. The data derive from a study of blood T cell repertoires in COVID-19. Study-level information: The study drew acute and convalescent COVID-19 samples from the United States, Italy and Spain. T cells, B-cell-depleted T cells, or PBMCs provided the cDNA or gDNA that served as material.

In the source study's methods: Scientists estimated how many nucleated cells there were by amplifying reference gene primers. The assay was immunoSEQ multiplex PCR, and TCRdb's table has in-frame clones only and misses some. From that table come the V and J calls and clone size; the DNA was used to work out D and trimming. Among 110,000 or so clones listed, over 80% were seen once. Germline CDR1 and CDR2: LGHDT and YNNKEL (reference sequence). This CDR3 spans 17 amino acids. The V segment lost 1 base and the J segment 10 bases; nucleotides outside the gene matches: 10. This receptor was obtained from a woman aged 50 to 60 with acute or convalescent COVID-19. This chain uses TRBV3-1 (or the pseudogene TRBV3-2) with TRBJ1-4; 12 bases map to TRBD1. The sample was peripheral blood. This chain's CDR3 is CASSQGGTGGNSGKLFF. CDR3 bases: TGTGCCAGCAGCCAAGGGGGGACAGGGGGCAATTCAGGAAAACTGTTTTTT.